The entry that follows covers one T cell receptor (beta chain) sequence. Its antigen is as yet unknown. This record belongs to a study of cytomegalovirus exposure and HLA in healthy donors. General observations from the study: One later analysis reportedly identified an Asian-associated ancestry cluster that showed fewer N-insertions than the roughly 670-donor mean.

Use of 60 Vbeta and 13 Jbeta primers characterized the PCR. TCRdb's copy holds only in-frame clones and misses some; the assay was immunoSEQ multiplex PCR. The data hold more than 90,000 clones, with under 80% observed a single time. The ends were cut back, 0 bases at V and 7 bases at J, with 9 bases in the middle. The CDR3 has 13 residues. Germline V gene data show CDR1 as MNHNY and CDR2 as SVGAGI (reference sequence). The chain has TRBV6-6 and TRBJ1-1, with D maybe TRBD1 (5 bases). The TCR originated in a human donor in good health. Material: PBMCs. The CDR3 DNA reads TGTGCCAGCAGTTACTCACGGGGGATTGAAGCTTTCTTT. Amino acids: CASSYSRGIEAFF.